A selection of T cell receptor beta chains follows, all from one sample in a study of T cell responses to AZD1222 COVID-19 vaccine. The protocol was immunoSEQ multiplex PCR, while the TCRdb copy is restricted to in-frame clones and leaves out a portion. This table holds roughly 120,000 clones, over 75% found once. This specimen was peripheral blood, taken on day 0 of AZD1222 vaccination. These receptors originate from an adult in good health. CDR3s include the opening cysteine and the closing phenylalanine or tryptophan. The D gene is left open where the match is weak. Part of the rows lack a size; the others show once, few, many or a class for expanded clones.

J,D,V,size,length,CDR3,DNA
TRBJ2-7,TRBD2,TRBV27,NA,13,CASRTSGNYEQYF,TGTGCCAGCAGGACTAGCGGAAACTACGAGCAGTACTTC
TRBJ2-3,TRBD1,TRBV28,NA,13,CASSPQGADTQYF,TGTGCCAGCAGTCCCCAGGGGGCAGATACGCAGTATTTT
TRBJ2-1,NA,TRBV6-2/TRBV6-3,few,14,CASSLDYSLMLPFF,TGTGCCAGCAGCCTCGATTATAGCCTGATGCTACCGTTCTTC
TRBJ2-7,NA,TRBV6-8,NA,12,CASGAFGNGQYF,TGTGCCAGTGGGGCGTTCGGTAACGGGCAGTACTTC
TRBJ1-4,NA,TRBV4-1,NA,14,CASSQDRVNEKLFF,TGCGCCAGCAGCCAAGACAGGGTCAATGAAAAACTGTTTTTT
TRBJ2-1,NA,TRBV6-5,NA,13,CASSPAPYNEQFF,TGTGCCAGCAGCCCCGCACCCTACAATGAGCAGTTCTTC
TRBJ1-1,NA,TRBV3-1/TRBV3-2,NA,16,CASSPDGRGFGTEAFF,TGTGCCAGCAGCCCAGATGGTCGGGGTTTTGGGACTGAAGCTTTCTTT
TRBJ2-3,TRBD2,TRBV27,few,15,CASSKATSGTNTQYF,TGTGCCAGCAGTAAAGCGACTAGCGGGACAAATACGCAGTATTTT
TRBJ2-6,NA,TRBV21-1,NA,15,CASSKDRAGANVLTF,TGTGCCAGCAGCAAAGATAGGGCTGGGGCCAACGTCCTGACTTTC
TRBJ2-1,TRBD1,TRBV10-3,once,15,CAISQGQGADNEQFF,TGTGCCATCAGCCAGGGACAGGGGGCCGACAATGAGCAGTTCTTC
TRBJ2-3,TRBD2,TRBV7-2,NA,15,CASSGTSGIPDTQYF,TGTGCCAGCAGTGGGACTAGCGGAATACCAGATACGCAGTATTTT
TRBJ2-7,NA,TRBV4-2,NA,16,CASSQDLRGSSYEQYF,TGTGCCAGCAGCCAAGATCTTCGTGGGAGCTCCTACGAGCAGTACTTC
TRBJ2-1,TRBD2,TRBV7-3,NA,17,CASSMGRRAGVSNEQFF,TGTGCCAGCAGCATGGGTCGGAGAGCGGGAGTCAGCAATGAGCAGTTCTTC
TRBJ1-1,NA,TRBV18,NA,13,CASQGGMNTEAFF,TGTGCCAGCCAAGGGGGGATGAACACTGAAGCTTTCTTT
TRBJ2-7,NA,TRBV28,NA,11,CASSLRGEQYF,TGTGCCAGCAGTCTCAGGGGCGAGCAGTACTTC
TRBJ2-7,NA,TRBV3-1/TRBV3-2,NA,14,CASSPLGGPYEQYF,TGTGCCAGCAGCCCGCTTGGGGGGCCCTACGAGCAGTACTTC
TRBJ1-5,NA,TRBV4-1,NA,13,CASSQLAVTVQHF,TGCGCCAGCAGCCAATTAGCCGTAACGGTACAGCATTTT
TRBJ2-3,TRBD1,TRBV6-5,few,15,CASSYRTGRSDTQYF,TGTGCCAGCAGTTACCGGACAGGGAGATCAGATACGCAGTATTTT
TRBJ1-3,NA,TRBV5-1,NA,14,CASSLTIRGNTIYF,TGCGCCAGCAGCCTTACCATACGTGGAAACACCATATATTTT